These 8 T cell receptor beta chains originate from one sample sequenced in a study of T cell repertoires in aging, cancer and after chemotherapy. Multiplex touch-down PCR with TRB-A/B primers amplified rearranged V-D-J TRB sequences. MiXCR, applied by TCRdb to the multiplex PCR reads, yields one record per CDR3 protein. This sample has about 6,800 distinct CDR3 sequences, with 40% found just once. Amplification of TCR beta used genomic DNA extracted from peripheral blood. Sequenced input: blood. These receptors all come from a human donor in good health.

This clonotype was seen only a few times. This chain connects TRBV4-1 to TRBJ2-7, with D unresolved. Germline values: CDR1 MGHRA, CDR2 YSYEKL. The CDR3 loop spans 13 amino acids. The V end was cut by 0 bases, the J end by 4 bases, with 7 bases between. The CDR3 bases are TGCGCCAGCAGCCAAGAGGGTCTTTACGAGCAGTACTTC. It encodes CASSQEGLYEQYF.

The chain combines TRBV18 with TRBJ2-5; 8 bases are a match to TRBD1. This CDR3 region has 14 residues. V dropped 4 bases and J dropped 1; count of bases not matched to a gene: 2. The germline V gene has CDR1 KGHSH and CDR2 LQKENI. The CDR3 DNA follows: TGTGCCAGCTCACTCGGACAGGGCCAAGAGACCCAGTACTTC. Amino acids: CASSLGQGQETQYF.

As for this clonotype: Compared with germline, one end of the junction differs, possibly owing to a read error. The V gene is TRBV9, the J gene TRBJ2-3, with D possibly TRBD2 on 5 matching bases. Germline V gene lookup returns CDR1 SGDLS and CDR2 YYNGEE. This CDR3 has 13 amino acids. The CDR3 DNA reads TGTGCCAGCAGCGACCCCCGCGGGCGACAATTCAATTTT. Protein product: CASSDPRGRQFNF.

V and J are TRBV20-1 and TRBJ2-3; possible D gene TRBD2, 6 bases. The length of the CDR3 is 14 residues. The germline V gene encodes CDR1 DFQATT and CDR2 SNEGSKA (reference sequence). Trimming took 3 bases from V and 2 from J, leaving 12 bases between them. CDR3 region: CSARAGYHTDTQYF. CDR3 nucleotides: TGCAGTGCTAGGGCGGGGTACCACACAGATACGCAGTATTTT.

This clonotype is a singleton in its sample. The chain has TRBV2 and TRBJ2-2; D not certain. The CDR3 is 12 residues long. Trimming removed 7 bases at V and 4 bases at J, with 7 bases between. In germline, CDR1 is SNHLY, CDR2 FYNNEI. This chain's CDR3 is CASKWATGELFF. CDR3 DNA: TGTGCCAGCAAGTGGGCCACCGGGGAGCTGTTTTTT. Drawing the rest from reference TRBV2 and TRBJ2-2, the complete variable domain is EPEVTQTPSHQVTQMGQEVILRCVPISNHLYFYWYRQILGQKVEFLVSFYNNEISEKSEIFDDQFSVERPDGSNFTLKIRSTKLEDSAMYFCASKWATGELFFGEGSRLTVL.

This clonotype was counted only a few times. V and J are TRBV6-5 and TRBJ1-2; TRBD1 matches 8 bases. The length of the CDR3 is 15 residues. The germline V gene has CDR1 MNHEY and CDR2 SVGAGI. V dropped 5 bases and J dropped 2; count of bases not matched to a gene: 7. This CDR3 reads CASSPTGGSNYGYTF. In DNA, the CDR3 is TGTGCCAGCAGTCCCACAGGGGGATCGAACTATGGCTACACCTTC.

The chain employs TRBV7-9 and TRBJ2-7; D perhaps matches TRBD2 (10 bases). Trimming took off 2 bases at V and 2 bases at J, with 22 bases between the two ends. The germline CDR1 and CDR2 sequences are SEHNR and FQNEAQ (reference sequence). The CDR3 is 18 residues long. CDR3: CASSLRGQGTSGAYEQYF. CDR3 sequence (DNA): TGTGCCAGCAGCTTACGGGGACAGGGCACTAGCGGGGCCTACGAGCAGTACTTC.

V usage is TRBV5-1 and J usage is TRBJ2-2; D might be TRBD2 (5 bases). Germline CDR1 is SGHRS and CDR2 is YFSETQ. The germline V and J ends were trimmed by 7 bases and 2 bases, with 9 bases remaining between them. This CDR3 is 13 amino acids long. For the CDR3, the DNA is TGCGCCAGCGGGGAGTCTAACACCGGGGAGCTGTTTTTT. Translating it yields CASGESNTGELFF.